The present T cell receptor beta chain was sequenced within a study of cytomegalovirus exposure and HLA in healthy donors. Study at large: Earlier, roughly 180 million T cells were analyzed, and some 120 million unique TCR beta sequences were found among them. Most genotyped donors, about 81% of fewer than 400, had Caucasian-associated genetic ancestry. Findings and caveats of the study: Cytomegalovirus-associated status was assigned to some 180 TCR beta chains. When analyzed later, a missense DCLRE1C variant was found to be linked to TCR beta V- and J-gene trimming.

PCR was performed using 60 Vbeta and 13 Jbeta primers. Data came from immunoSEQ multiplex PCR; TCRdb stores just in-frame clones and leaves some out. The sample holds fewer than 250,000 clones; about 72% are singletons and the top ten take about 3.8%. As to this clone: The antigen is unknown.

The CDR3 covers 16 residues. Germline V gene data show CDR1 as SGHNT and CDR2 as YENEEA. V dropped 1 base and J dropped 3; count of bases not matched to a gene: 4. The chain recombines TRBV11-3 with TRBJ2-1, with TRBD2 matching over 9 bases. The sequence was collected from a male donor in good health and CMV-seronegative. The material sequenced was PBMCs. Here the CDR3 reads CASSLGSGGFYNEQFF. The CDR3 bases are TGTGCCAGCAGCTTAGGTAGCGGGGGATTCTACAATGAGCAGTTCTTC.